The clone carrying this TCR beta chain appeared many times. Amplification targeted TCR beta CDR3 regions from RNA transcripts. HTBI primers were employed in a first-round RT-PCR of the TCR CDR3. TCRdb re-analysed the multiplex PCR reads in MiXCR, keeping a single row per CDR3 protein. The table has 600,000 or so distinct CDR3 sequences, more than 13% seen once. This record comes from a study of T cells in Graves' hyperthyroidism and ophthalmopathy. The specimen sequenced was blood. The TCR was taken from a woman in her late teens or twenties with Graves' ophthalmopathy.

CDR3 nucleotides: TGCAGCGCGGACAGGGGGGCTAGCGGGAGCGGAGATACGCAGTATTTT. Amino acid sequence: CSADRGASGSGDTQYF. This sequence joins TRBV29-1 and TRBJ2-3; D may be TRBD1 or TRBD2 (10 bases each). Per germline, CDR1 SQVTM and CDR2 ANQGSEA. The CDR3 spans 16 residues. Trimming pared 7 bases from V and 5 bases from J, leaving 25 bases between.